This TCR beta chain comes out of a study of blood T cell repertoires in COVID-19 (TCRdb year 2020). For the wider study: Recovered participants in ImmuneRACE Cohort 3 were defined by two consecutive negative NP/OP PCR tests, clearance by a healthcare professional, or resolution of symptoms. The material from the prospective study consisted of cDNA or gDNA derived from T cells, B-cell-depleted T cells, or PBMCs. The repertoires were made available in a free public database intended to serve as a resource for research on the immune response to SARS-CoV-2. Samples came from the ongoing ImmuneRACE study (first 160 participants) plus 1,254 subjects from 6 global collaborators. Samples covering the acute and convalescent phases of COVID-19 were provided by collaborators in the United States, Italy and Spain. Where available, HLA class I and class II types were obtained from metadata supplied by the sample provider rather than from assay-based typing. Deeply sampled blood TCRbeta repertoires from subjects exposed to, actively infected with, or recovered from COVID-19 were included in the dataset. The sample metadata nearly always contained a de-identified subject ID, COVID-19 status, age in years and sex. The research as a whole found: The amount of clinical and demographic metadata varied by source and participant and was provided uncurated.

In the prospective study, participants were 18 to 89 years old, resided in fewer than 25 geographic areas of the United States, and were enrolled through a virtual design. In the prospective study, cohorts were assigned on the basis of participant-reported clinical history obtained from a screening survey and a study questionnaire. In the prospective study, whole blood, serum and a nasopharyngeal or oropharyngeal swab were collected from each participant by mobile phlebotomists. Prospective study participants could optionally give additional blood draws and questionnaires over a roughly 2-month period. Before DNA extraction, blood samples from the prospective study were shipped at room temperature or frozen. In regard to this clone: It lacks a known antigen. Base qualities are not recorded, but no much larger clone differs from it by a single base.

TCRbeta CDR3 regions were amplified from genomic DNA by means of the immunoSEQ Assay, a bias-controlled multiplex PCR. On the authors' methods: Within the assay, amplification of reference gene primers was used to estimate how many nucleated cells each sample contained. To quantify the absolute abundance of each unique TCRbeta CDR3 rearrangement, sequence reads were collapsed and filtered. For each sample, productive Simpson clonality was calculated as the square root of Simpson's diversity index over productive rearrangements. TCRdb's version of the immuneACCESS table is confined to in-frame rearrangements and falls short of the full clone set. An unresolved V gene accounts for under half of the shortfall where checked; the remainder is of unknown origin. V and J calls and clone size are those listed in that table; D and trimming were worked out from the DNA. In all, the sample holds fewer than 350,000 clones, and more than 70% of those were seen once. The biggest ten clones account for 2% to 2.5% of the sample.

According to the germline V gene (reference sequence), CDR1 reads WNHNN and CDR2 reads SYGVQD. The CDR3 spans 17 residues, from the cysteine through the phenylalanine. Just the 51-base CDR3 DNA is kept, in frame starting at base 1. From V the trimming removes 6 bases and from J it removes 7 bases, while the gene matches leave 11 bases of the junction unaccounted for. Sequencing used PBMCs or T cells enriched from blood (not recorded which). The V gene is TRBV10-1 and the J gene is TRBJ2-1, with 14 bases in between that match TRBD2. The receptor was isolated from a woman aged 60-70 years in a cohort exposed to, infected with or recovered from COVID-19 (not recorded which). This receptor has the CDR3 CASSVAGLAGAGNEQFF. The DNA is as follows: TGCGCCAGCAGCGTAGCGGGACTAGCGGGAGCAGGGAATGAGCAGTTCTTC.